Listed below are T cell receptor gamma chains from one sample, sequenced in a study of gammadelta T cells in human blood. TCRdb made new clone calls on the RT-PCR reads using CATT. The sample has roughly 430 gamma-chain clones, around 9.2% seen once. Sequencing was done on a sample of non-Vgamma9Vdelta2 gamma-delta T cells from cord blood. The receptors stem from a newborn. Each CDR3 is given with its conserved first and last residue. Each record gives: J gene, V gene, CDR3 protein.

TRGJP2 TRGV3 CATWDRPCDWIKTF
TRGJ1/TRGJ2 TRGV5 CATWENNYKKLF
TRGJ1/TRGJ2 TRGV5 CATWDSAGNKKLF
TRGJP1 TRGV10 CAAWGSTTGWFKIF
TRGJP2 TRGV3 CATWDEDSSDWIKTF
TRGJ1/TRGJ2 TRGV2 CATWDGNKKLF
TRGJ1/TRGJ2 TRGV2 CATWVPYYKKLF